This TCR beta chain was retrieved from a study of lymphopenia after photon versus proton radiotherapy. As regards this clone: The antigen is unknown.

The CDR3 sequence is 16 residues long. Trimming removed 3 bases at V and 2 bases at J, with 14 bases between. Germline CDR1 MNHNS, CDR2 SASEGT. Study-wide points: Photon-treated patients lost naive T cells and TCR diversity; proton-treated stayed stable. After the lymphocyte nadir, photon-treated repertoires showed oligoclonal expansion, especially of CD8+ Temra cells. In patients who died, overall survival fell as post-nadir TCR diversity dropped more.

Profiled with immunoSEQ multiplex PCR; TCRdb holds only in-frame clones, not every one. The table lists around 70,000 clones, approximately 91% of them singletons. This TCR came from a woman in her sixties or seventies with pancreatic cancer. The rearrangement uses TRBV6-1 and TRBJ1-5; D not resolved. The material was peripheral blood, obtained from a patient treated with photon-based radiotherapy. This CDR3 is CASSDGSPSGNQPQHF. In DNA, the CDR3 is TGTGCCAGCAGTGACGGAAGTCCCTCGGGCAATCAGCCCCAGCATTTT.